The 5 T cell receptor beta chains reported below all come from one sample, sequenced in a study of cytomegalovirus exposure and HLA in healthy donors. The primer mix had 60 Vbeta and 13 Jbeta primers. Only in-frame clones appear in the TCRdb table, and some are missing; sequencing was by immunoSEQ multiplex PCR. The sample has about 76,000 clones; 65% to 80% are singletons. The material sequenced was PBMCs. These receptors all come from a man aged 30 to 39 in good health and CMV-seronegative.

The chain joins TRBV7-2 to TRBJ2-1, with a weak D call TRBD1 (6 bases). Per germline, CDR1 SGHTA and CDR2 FQGNSA. CDR3 length: 15 amino acids. V dropped 4 bases and J dropped 0 bases, with 10 bases sitting between them. The CDR3 sequence is CTSSSQGRSYNEQFF. CDR3 in DNA: TGTACCAGCAGCTCACAGGGCCGCTCCTACAATGAGCAGTTCTTC.

The rearrangement joins TRBV30 to TRBJ2-7, with D hard to call. The CDR3 loop spans 12 amino acids. V lost 3 bases and J 0 bases, leaving 6 bases between the germline ends. From germline, CDR1 is GTSNPN and CDR2 SVGIG (reference sequence). CDR3 nucleotides: TGTGCCTGGAGCCCCCTCTCCTACGAGCAGTACTTC. This gives the protein CAWSPLSYEQYF.

This clone was detected only a few times. V gene TRBV27 combines with J gene TRBJ1-1; D is ambiguous. There are 14 residues in the CDR3. Looked up from germline, CDR1 is MNHEY and CDR2 is SMNVEV (reference sequence). V was cut by 3 bases and J by 3 bases, with 11 bases left in between. In DNA, the CDR3 is TGTGCCAGCAGTTTCGGTCCCGGGGACACTGAAGCTTTCTTT. This gives the protein CASSFGPGDTEAFF.

J is TRBJ2-5 and V is TRBV12-5, with D hard to call. Looked up from germline, CDR1 is LGHNT and CDR2 is FRNRAP. Trimming removed 6 bases from V and 7 bases from J, with 12 bases in between. The CDR3 is 12 amino acids. The CDR3 DNA is TGTGCTAGTGGCGAACATGGTGGGACCCAGTACTTC. Residues: CASGEHGGTQYF.

The chain couples TRBV19 to TRBJ1-5, with a tentative D call TRBD1 (5 bases). Trimming removed 7 bases at V and 2 bases at J, with 12 bases between. This CDR3 spans 14 amino acids. Germline V gene sequence: CDR1 LNHDA, CDR2 SQIVND (reference sequence). The CDR3, as DNA: TGTGCCAGTAAGGGGAGGGGTGGCAATCAGCCCCAGCATTTT. Translating it yields CASKGRGGNQPQHF.